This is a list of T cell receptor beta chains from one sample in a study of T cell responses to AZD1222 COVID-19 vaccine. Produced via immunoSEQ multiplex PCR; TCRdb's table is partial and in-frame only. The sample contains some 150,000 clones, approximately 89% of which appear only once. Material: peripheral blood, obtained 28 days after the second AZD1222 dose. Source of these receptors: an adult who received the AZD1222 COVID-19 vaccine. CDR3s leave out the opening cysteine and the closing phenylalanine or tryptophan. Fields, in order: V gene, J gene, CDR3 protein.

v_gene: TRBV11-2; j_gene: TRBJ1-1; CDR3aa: ASSLLGTRDTEAF
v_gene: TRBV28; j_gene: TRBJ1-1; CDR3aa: ASSRDRASNTEAF
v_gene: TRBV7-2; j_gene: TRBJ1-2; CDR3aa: ASSSRDNLKG
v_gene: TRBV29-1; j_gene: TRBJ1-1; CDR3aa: SGRNTEAF
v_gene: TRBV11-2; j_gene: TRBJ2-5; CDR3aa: ASRPDRLKETQY
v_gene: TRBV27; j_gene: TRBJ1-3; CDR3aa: ASSLDRESSGNTIY
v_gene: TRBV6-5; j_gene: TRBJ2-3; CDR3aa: ASSYRPGHTQY
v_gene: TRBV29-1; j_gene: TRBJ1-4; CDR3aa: SVEVVAGVGKLF
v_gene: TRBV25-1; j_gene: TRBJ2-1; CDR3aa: ASSDHRGEQF
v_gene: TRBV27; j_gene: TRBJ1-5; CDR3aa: ASSPTPASNQPQH
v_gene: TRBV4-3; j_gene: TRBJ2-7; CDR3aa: ASSQDRNRGLYEQY
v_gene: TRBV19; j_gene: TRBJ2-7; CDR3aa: ASSISTGGEQY
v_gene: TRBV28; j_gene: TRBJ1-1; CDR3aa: ASSPTPFFGQGRSAF
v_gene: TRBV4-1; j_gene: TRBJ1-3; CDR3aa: ASSQPTQKDRHSGNTIY
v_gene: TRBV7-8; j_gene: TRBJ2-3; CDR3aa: ASSRGERTDTQY
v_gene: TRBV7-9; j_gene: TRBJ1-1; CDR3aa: ASSPGRMNTEAF
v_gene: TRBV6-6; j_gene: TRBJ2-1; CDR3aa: ASRWRANEQF
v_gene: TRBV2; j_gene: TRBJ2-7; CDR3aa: ASVRGRADEQY
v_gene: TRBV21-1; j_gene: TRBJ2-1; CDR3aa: ASSNHRTGNEQF
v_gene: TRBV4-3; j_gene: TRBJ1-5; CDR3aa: ASSRFLLPGETQH
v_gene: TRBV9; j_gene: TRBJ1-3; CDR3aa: ASSAYHRLLSGNTIY
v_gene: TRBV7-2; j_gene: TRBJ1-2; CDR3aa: ASSLDGPSNYGYT
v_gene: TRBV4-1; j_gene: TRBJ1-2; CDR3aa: ASSQDSRGRFGGGYT
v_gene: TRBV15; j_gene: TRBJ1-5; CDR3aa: ATSSDRVGNQPQH
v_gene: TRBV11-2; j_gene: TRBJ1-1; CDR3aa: ASSFGGLGTEAF